This TCR beta chain originates from a study of follicular helper T cells after annual influenza vaccination. General observations from the study: Recurrent ICOS+CD38+ cTfh clonotypes included tetramer and AIM influenza-specific ones.

Stated time point: 2015-2016 season, pre-vaccination. Sorted blood CD4 subsets were sequenced before and after adults received seasonal inactivated influenza vaccine. Subjects lived in the community and lacked influenza vaccine within the prior 6 months. Cells are cTfh (non-naive CD4+CXCR5+PD-1+), split by ICOS and CD38 into double-positive or double-negative. The assay was immunoSEQ multiplex PCR, and TCRdb's table has in-frame clones only and misses some. The sample lists around 9,600 clones; about 82% were seen once. Germline values: CDR1 SGHNT, CDR2 YYREEE (reference sequence). This CDR3 has 16 residues. About this clone: Its specificity is unknown. Relative to the germline gene, one junction end is altered; a read error may explain this. Distinct nucleotide sequences in the sample also encode this CDR3.

The material was CXCR5+ CD38- circulating T follicular helper cells from blood, obtained on the day of influenza vaccination. Indicated subset: circulating Tfh, non-naive CD4+CXCR5+PD-1+ (ICOS+CD38+ or ICOS-CD38-). The chain recombines TRBV5-4 with TRBJ2-3; the match to TRBD1 covers 8 bases. The receptor comes from an adult who received the influenza vaccine. The CDR3 region is CASSLAGGTSTDTQYF. Written as DNA, the CDR3 is TGCGCCAGCAGCTTGGCAGGGGGCACTAGCACAGATACGCAGTATTTT.